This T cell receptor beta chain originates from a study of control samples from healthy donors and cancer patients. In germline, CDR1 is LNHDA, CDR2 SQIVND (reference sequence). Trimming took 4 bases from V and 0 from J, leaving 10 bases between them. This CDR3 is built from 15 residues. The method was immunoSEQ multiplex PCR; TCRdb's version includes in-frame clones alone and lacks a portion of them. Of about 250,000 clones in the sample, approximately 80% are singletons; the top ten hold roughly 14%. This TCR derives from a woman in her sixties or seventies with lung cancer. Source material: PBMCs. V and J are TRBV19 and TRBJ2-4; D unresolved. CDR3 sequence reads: CASSKQRLAKNIQYF. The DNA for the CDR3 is TGTGCCAGTAGTAAACAGCGACTAGCCAAAAACATTCAGTACTTC.